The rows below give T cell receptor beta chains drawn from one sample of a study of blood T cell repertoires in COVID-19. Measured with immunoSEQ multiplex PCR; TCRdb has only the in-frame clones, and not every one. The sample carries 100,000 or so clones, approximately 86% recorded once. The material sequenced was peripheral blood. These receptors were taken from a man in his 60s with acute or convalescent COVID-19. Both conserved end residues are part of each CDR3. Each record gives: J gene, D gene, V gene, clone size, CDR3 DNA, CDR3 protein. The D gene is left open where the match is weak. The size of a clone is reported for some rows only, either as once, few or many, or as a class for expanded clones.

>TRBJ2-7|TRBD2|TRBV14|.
TGTGCCAGCAGCCTTGGCGGGAGGGGAGGCGAGCAGTACTTC
CASSLGGRGGEQYF
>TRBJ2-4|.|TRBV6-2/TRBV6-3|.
TGTGCCAGCAGTTACTCAAGTATACTAGCCAAAAACATTCAGTACTTC
CASSYSSILAKNIQYF
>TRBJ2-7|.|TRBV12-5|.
TGTGCTAGTGGCTTACCGAGGGGGTACGAGCAGTACTTC
CASGLPRGYEQYF
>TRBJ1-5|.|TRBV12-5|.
TGTGCTAGTGGTCTCAATGCAGGGGCAAATCAGCCCCAGCATTTT
CASGLNAGANQPQHF
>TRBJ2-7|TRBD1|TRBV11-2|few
TGTGCCAGCAGAACTACAGGGGGCCGGCACGAGCAGTACTTC
CASRTTGGRHEQYF
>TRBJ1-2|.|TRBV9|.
TGTGCCAGCAGCGGACACTTAATTACAGGGACCTATGGCTACACCTTC
CASSGHLITGTYGYTF
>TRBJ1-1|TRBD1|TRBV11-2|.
TGTGCCAGCAGCGTGACAGGGGGCCAATGGGTGAGGACTGAAGCTTTCTTT
CASSVTGGQWVRTEAFF
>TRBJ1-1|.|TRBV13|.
TGTGCCAGCAGCCCCCTACCGAACACTGAAGCTTTCTTT
CASSPLPNTEAFF
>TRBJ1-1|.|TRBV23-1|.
TGCGCCAGCAGTCCCCACAGGGCGGTGAACACTGAAGCTTTCTTT
CASSPHRAVNTEAFF
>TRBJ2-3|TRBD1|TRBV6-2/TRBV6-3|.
TGTGCCAGCAGTTACGGGACAGGCGTTAGCACAGATACGCAGTATTTT
CASSYGTGVSTDTQYF
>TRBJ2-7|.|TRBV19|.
TGTGCCAGTAGTATGGCGACTAGTGAGCAGTACTTC
CASSMATSEQYF
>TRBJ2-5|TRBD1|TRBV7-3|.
TGTGCCAGCAGCTTTCAGACAGGGGAGACCCAGTACTTC
CASSFQTGETQYF
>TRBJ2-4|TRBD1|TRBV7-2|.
TGTGCCAGCAGCTTAGAACAGGGGATCAAAAACATTCAGTACTTC
CASSLEQGIKNIQYF
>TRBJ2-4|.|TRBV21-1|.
TGTGCCAGCAGCAAGGTTCGGGGTCTAGCCAAAAACATTCAGTACTTC
CASSKVRGLAKNIQYF
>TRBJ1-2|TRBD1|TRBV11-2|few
TGTGCCAGCAGCGTCGACAGGGCCGGTGGCTACACCTTC
CASSVDRAGGYTF
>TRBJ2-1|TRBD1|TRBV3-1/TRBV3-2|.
TGTGCCAGCAGCCCCTGGACAGGGGGGAGGAATGAGCAGTTCTTC
CASSPWTGGRNEQFF
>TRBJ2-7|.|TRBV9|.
TGTGCCAGCAGTCTAGACGGGGGTATGTACGAGCAGTACTTC
CASSLDGGMYEQYF
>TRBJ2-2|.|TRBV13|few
TGTGCCAGCAGCTTAGTCGGGGTCGGGGAGCTGTTTTTT
CASSLVGVGELFF